Shown below are 8 T cell receptor beta chains from a single sample sequenced in a study of naive and memory T cell subsets. Both TRBC1 and TRBC2 were covered by a beta constant-region primer of two equimolar oligonucleotides. Four rounds of PCR amplified the ligated cDNA using nested alpha and beta constant-region primers plus SP2. TCRdb passed the UMI-ligation and nested PCR reads through MiXCR, listing each CDR3 protein once. Of over 80,000 distinct CDR3 sequences detected, 10% to 12% appear once; the ten largest clones hold 0.13%. Their specific antigens are unknown. Whole-study results and caveats: Especially in CD8 cells, naive repertoires contained a few larger clonotypes, possibly CD45RA-re-expressing memory cells.

The sequenced sample consisted of naive CD4+ T cells from blood. These TCRs come from a human donor in good health.

This clonotype was observed a few times. At one of its ends the junction is not consistent with the germline gene, which may arise from a read error. For the CDR3, the DNA is TGTGCCAGCAGTTACCCGGACGCAGGGTCTGAAGAGATCTTT. It is translated as CASSYPDAGSEEIF. The rearrangement links TRBV7-9 to TRBJ1-1, with D maybe TRBD1 (5 bases). Looked up from germline, CDR1 is SEHNR and CDR2 is FQNEAQ (reference sequence). The CDR3 extends over 14 amino acids.

At least ten counts were recorded for this clonotype. The chain combines TRBV7-2 with TRBJ2-3; TRBD2 matches at 10 bases. V shed 0 bases, J shed 6 bases, and the junction held 9 bases outside the gene matches. This CDR3 has 17 residues. The germline gives CDR1 SGHTA, CDR2 FQGNSA. The CDR3 region is CASSLAPASGGPDTQYF. In nucleotides, the CDR3 is TGTGCCAGCAGCTTAGCCCCTGCTAGCGGGGGACCGGATACGCAGTATTTT.

The chain links TRBV10-3 to TRBJ1-2; D is ambiguous. Germline V gene lookup returns CDR1 ENHRY and CDR2 SYGVKD. The length of the CDR3 is 12 residues. The germline V and J ends were trimmed by 0 bases and 6 bases, with 5 bases remaining between them. CDR3 amino acids: CAISESINGYTF. In nucleotides, the CDR3 is TGTGCCATCAGTGAGTCTATCAATGGCTACACCTTC.

This sequence joins TRBV19 and TRBJ2-1, with 7 bases fitting TRBD2. The J segment lost 7 bases and the V segment lost 7 bases, leaving 13 bases of the junction unmatched. Looked up from germline, CDR1 is LNHDA and CDR2 is SQIVND (reference sequence). The CDR3 is 15 residues long. In DNA form, the CDR3 reads TGTGCCAGTATGGAGTGGGGGGGGGTTTATAATGAGCAGTTCTTC. Translated: CASMEWGGVYNEQFF.

The chain recombines TRBV19 with TRBJ1-2, with D maybe TRBD1 (6 bases). CDR1 and CDR2 from the germline V gene are LNHDA and SQIVND (reference sequence). Trimming cost V 3 bases and J 7 bases, with 9 bases left between them. There are 12 residues in the CDR3. Here the CDR3 DNA reads TGTGCCAGTAGTATGAGGACAGTTGGCTACACCTTC. The encoded protein is CASSMRTVGYTF.

This clonotype was seen only a few times. The rearrangement joins TRBV2 to TRBJ1-5, with unresolved D. This CDR3 comprises 12 residues. Trimming cost V 6 bases and J 0 bases, with 3 bases left between them. Per germline, CDR1 SNHLY and CDR2 FYNNEI. The CDR3 reads CASRGSNQPQHF. For the CDR3, the DNA is TGTGCCAGCAGGGGTAGCAATCAGCCCCAGCATTTT.

This clonotype was recorded many times. The rearrangement joins TRBV7-2 to TRBJ2-7; D is uncertain. V lost 0 bases and J lost 5, with 5 bases in between. Germline CDR1 reads SGHTA; CDR2 reads FQGNSA. CDR3 length: 12 amino acids. CDR3 region: CASSLAPDEQYF. In DNA form, the CDR3 reads TGTGCCAGCAGCTTAGCCCCGGACGAGCAGTACTTC.

This clonotype appeared many times. The rearrangement uses TRBV9 and TRBJ2-7; TRBD2 matches at 7 bases. The V segment lost 4 bases and the J segment 5 bases; nucleotides outside the gene matches: 9. CDR3 length: 14 amino acids. Germline V lookup: CDR1 SGDLS, CDR2 YYNGEE. CDR3 residues: CASSPRGGRDEQYF. CDR3 in DNA: TGTGCCAGCAGCCCGAGAGGCGGGAGAGACGAGCAGTACTTC.